The 16 T cell receptor beta chains below were found in one sample sequenced in a study of follicular helper T cells after annual influenza vaccination. Stated time point: 2014-2015 season, pre-vaccination. Assay: immunoSEQ multiplex PCR; the TCRdb copy retains only in-frame clones and omits some. The sample contains about 8,700 clones, about 80% of which appear only once. The sequences come from CXCR5+ CD38- circulating T follicular helper cells from blood, collected on the day of influenza vaccination. Documented subset: circulating Tfh, non-naive CD4+CXCR5+PD-1+ (ICOS+CD38+ or ICOS-CD38-). These receptors were obtained from an adult who received the influenza vaccine.

The chain joins TRBV9 to TRBJ1-5; 7 bases map to TRBD1. Losses at the gene ends were 4 bases for V and 9 bases for J; bases not matched to a gene: 10. Germline lookup yields CDR1 SGDLS and CDR2 YYNGEE. The length of the CDR3 is 14 residues. The CDR3 loop is CASSPRDRLGPQHF. CDR3 in DNA: TGTGCCAGCAGCCCCCGGGACAGACTGGGGCCCCAGCATTTT. Full variable domain (missing parts from reference TRBV9 and TRBJ1-5): DSGVTQTPKHLITATGQRVTLRCSPRSGDLSVYWYQQSLDQGLQFLIQYYNGEERAKGNILERFSAQQFPDLHSELNLSSLELGDSALYFCASSPRDRLGPQHFGDGTRLSIL.

The rearrangement links TRBV7-2 to TRBJ2-7; D uncertain. Between the trimmed V and J ends, which lost 1 base and 2 bases, there was a span of 9 bases. This CDR3 comprises 14 residues. Germline CDR1 is SGHTA and CDR2 is FQGNSA. The CDR3 sequence is CASSLGQPPYEQYF. For the CDR3, the DNA is TGTGCCAGCAGCTTAGGTCAGCCACCCTACGAGCAGTACTTC.

The rearrangement links TRBV30 to TRBJ1-3; D is possibly TRBD1 (5 bases). Trimming removed 2 bases at V and 4 bases at J, with 12 bases between. Looked up from germline, CDR1 is GTSNPN and CDR2 is SVGIG (reference sequence). This CDR3 region has 14 residues. The CDR3: CAWSSGNEGNTIYF. The CDR3 region has the DNA TGTGCCTGGAGTTCAGGGAACGAAGGAAACACCATATATTTT.

The rearrangement joins TRBV5-8 to TRBJ1-2, with a tentative D call TRBD1 (6 bases). Germline V gene data show CDR1 as SGHTS and CDR2 as YDEGEE. CDR3 size: 14 residues. Trimming cost V 6 bases and J 0 bases, with 12 bases left between them. CDR3 residues: CASTSGQSNYGYTF. Written as DNA, the CDR3 is TGTGCCAGCACCTCAGGACAGTCTAACTATGGCTACACCTTC.

The CDR3 coding sequence is TGTGCCAGCAGCTTGGAGACAGGGTACAATGAGCAGTTCTTC. Translation gives CASSLETGYNEQFF. The chain recombines TRBV7-9 with TRBJ2-1; 7 bases are a match to TRBD1. CDR3 size: 14 residues. The germline V gene encodes CDR1 SEHNR and CDR2 FQNEAQ (reference sequence). Losses at the gene ends were 3 bases for V and 4 bases for J; bases not matched to a gene: 3.

This clone has more than one count but fewer than ten. The V and J genes are TRBV5-6 and TRBJ1-3, with TRBD1 identical over 8 bases. The CDR3 totals 17 residues. CDR1 and CDR2 from the germline V gene are SGHDT and YYEEEE. V lost 4 bases, J lost 0 bases, and 9 bases stayed unmatched. The CDR3 reads CASSPGGQAYSGNTIYF. In DNA, the CDR3 is TGTGCCAGCAGCCCGGGGGGACAGGCGTACTCTGGAAACACCATATATTTT. The full variable domain, its missing parts supplied by reference TRBV5-6 and TRBJ1-3, is DAGVTQSPTHLIKTRGQQVTLRCSPKSGHDTVSWYQQALGQGPQFIFQYYEEEERQRGNFPDRFSGHQFPNYSSELNVNALLLGDSALYLCASSPGGQAYSGNTIYFGEGSWLTVV.

The CDR3 loop is CASSPPDRGRAEAFF. The CDR3 DNA follows: TGTGCCAGCAGCCCACCAGACAGGGGGCGAGCTGAAGCTTTCTTT. This chain joins TRBV5-8 and TRBJ1-1, with 10 bases identical to TRBD1. Germline CDR1 reads SGHTS; CDR2 reads YDEGEE. The CDR3 has 15 residues. J was trimmed by 6 bases and V by 4 bases; bases with no gene match: 9.

The sample holds a few counts of this clone. This chain links TRBV2 with TRBJ2-7; D not resolved. The V gene's germline CDR1 is SNHLY and CDR2 FYNNEI. This CDR3 is built from 11 residues. Between the trimmed V and J ends, which lost 5 bases and 5 bases, there was a span of 7 bases. The CDR3 here is CASSNYHEQYF. DNA of the CDR3: TGTGCCAGCAGTAACTATCACGAGCAGTACTTC. Drawing the rest from reference TRBV2 and TRBJ2-7, the complete variable domain is EPEVTQTPSHQVTQMGQEVILRCVPISNHLYFYWYRQILGQKVEFLVSFYNNEISEKSEIFDDQFSVERPDGSNFTLKIRSTKLEDSAMYFCASSNYHEQYFGPGTRLTVT.

CDR3 residues: CASSLGARGVPGANVLTF. CDR3 bases: TGTGCCAGCAGCTTAGGGGCCAGGGGGGTTCCTGGGGCCAACGTCCTGACTTTC. The chain is built from TRBV11-2 and TRBJ2-6; D may be TRBD1 (7 bases). V was shortened by 1 base and J by 2 bases, with 15 bases between the two germline ends. There are 18 residues in the CDR3. Per germline, CDR1 SGHAT and CDR2 FQNNGV.

The CDR3 DNA reads as TGTGCCAGCAGCTTAGAGTCAGGGCACGGTGGCTACACCTTC. As protein: CASSLESGHGGYTF. The chain combines TRBV7-9 with TRBJ1-2; possible D gene TRBD1, 5 bases. V lost 1 base to trimming and J lost 7 bases, with 13 bases between them. The CDR3 has 14 residues. Germline V CDR1 and CDR2: SEHNR, FQNEAQ (reference sequence).

The rearrangement links TRBV30 to TRBJ1-1, with D uncertain. V was cut by 2 bases and J by 0 bases, with 13 bases left in between. This CDR3 is built from 15 residues. CDR1 is GTSNPN, CDR2 SVGIG, per germline (reference sequence). CDR3 nucleotide sequence: TGTGCCTGGAGTCCTACTGGCTTCATGAACACTGAAGCTTTCTTT. Translation: CAWSPTGFMNTEAFF.

V and J are TRBV6-5 and TRBJ1-1, with 8 nucleotides matching TRBD1. After removal of 4 bases from V and 6 bases from J, the junction contained 7 bases not matched to a gene. The CDR3 is 14 residues long. Germline V gene data show CDR1 as MNHEY and CDR2 as SVGAGI. The CDR3 here is CASSSGQGRAEAFF. The CDR3 bases are TGTGCCAGCAGTTCCGGACAGGGTAGGGCTGAAGCTTTCTTT.

The gene calls are TRBV28 and TRBJ1-6; D is unresolved. Per the germline V gene, CDR1 is MDHEN and CDR2 is SYDVKM. The length of the CDR3 is 14 residues. V was clipped by 5 bases and J by 0 bases, with 5 bases between them. The CDR3 sequence is CASSPASYNSPLHF. CDR3 DNA: TGTGCCAGCAGTCCAGCCTCCTATAATTCACCCCTCCACTTT.

V and J are TRBV5-1 and TRBJ1-2; 9 bases are a match to TRBD1. The junction had 15 bases not matched to a gene; V was cut back by 5 bases and J by 7 bases. Germline values: CDR1 SGHRS, CDR2 YFSETQ. CDR3 length equals 16 residues. The CDR3 sequence is CASSQEGGTGTGGYTF. CDR3 sequence (DNA): TGCGCCAGCAGTCAGGAAGGAGGGACAGGGACTGGTGGCTACACCTTC. Using reference TRBV5-1 and TRBJ1-2 for the parts outside the CDR3, the full variable domain is KAGVTQTPRYLIKTRGQQVTLSCSPISGHRSVSWYQQTPGQGLQFLFEYFSETQRNKGNFPGRFSGRQFSNSRSEMNVSTLELGDSALYLCASSQEGGTGTGGYTFGSGTRLTVV.

This chain uses TRBV5-1 with TRBJ2-3; 7 nucleotides line up with TRBD1. Per the germline V gene, CDR1 is SGHRS and CDR2 is YFSETQ. This CDR3 has 16 residues. After removal of 4 bases from V and 1 base from J, the junction contained 9 bases not matched to a gene. The CDR3 bases are TGCGCCAGCAGCCCAAGCCGGGACAGCCGCACAGATACGCAGTATTTT. Protein product: CASSPSRDSRTDTQYF.

The chain links TRBV6-5 to TRBJ1-5; TRBD1 matches 8 bases. With V trimmed by 5 bases and J by 6 bases, 9 bases remained unmatched. Germline lookup yields CDR1 MNHEY and CDR2 SVGAGI. This CDR3 region has 15 residues. The CDR3 region is CASSTHQGASQPQHF. DNA for the CDR3: TGTGCCAGCAGTACCCATCAGGGGGCCTCTCAGCCCCAGCATTTT.